The entry that follows covers one T cell receptor beta chain sequence. The antigen it binds to is not known. Base qualities are missing; no much larger clone stands one base away. V is pared back by 2 bases and J by 4 bases, with 6 bases lying between the germline termini. Looking up the germline V gene yields CDR1 MNHEY and CDR2 SVGEGT. The CDR3 contains 12 residues, cysteine and phenylalanine counted. Only the CDR3 DNA is retained, 36 bases long and in frame from the first base. Library generation was performed with the immunoSEQ multiplex PCR assay. DNA from the cultured and isolated CD4+ T cells underwent TCR beta CDR3 sequencing. Concerning the study's data processing: Non-productive TCR sequences were removed, reads were trimmed to the CDR3 region, and CDR3s of at least 7 amino acids were retained. The MANAFEST web app was used to pick out antigen-specific clonotypes by comparing their expansion in peptide wells with that in reference cultures. To count as positive, a clone had to show expansion at FDR<0.05 compared with the reference and with all other wells, an odds ratio above 5, and a frequency above 0.1% in two replicate wells. A clonotype was defined as cross-reactive if the clonotype was significantly expanded both in SARS-CoV-2 spike wells and in at least one common cold coronavirus spike condition. Levenshtein distance calculated with the stringdist R package was used to assess CDR3 similarity, and unrooted trees were constructed with ape in R 3.6.1. The table comes from immuneACCESS by way of TCRdb, which keeps in-frame sequences with V and J called. Part of the clones is missing from these tables; in studies checked, under half for an unresolved V gene and the rest for unknown reasons. Clone size and the V and J calls come from that table; the DNA yielded D and trimming. This sample gives 47,000 or so clones in total; 55% to 75% of them show up just once. The top ten clonotypes cover 6% to 7% of the sample.

After roughly 11 days of culture, CD4+ T cells were isolated with the EasySep CD4+ T cell isolation kit. Two doses of either the BNT162b2 or the mRNA-1273 mRNA SARS-CoV-2 vaccine were administered to participants. The absence of prior SARS-CoV-2 infection in healthy vaccine recipients was confirmed by negative nucleocapsid antibodies before and after vaccination. Half of the culture medium was replaced with fresh IL-2-containing medium on days 3 and 7. Each peptide stimulation condition was cultured in triplicate wells unless otherwise noted. PBMC were separated from whole blood using Ficoll-Paque Plus gradient centrifugation and were then either cryopreserved at -140C or used fresh. Genomic DNA was extracted from cultured CD4+ T cells with the QIAamp micro DNA kit. These data belong to a study of vaccination effects on CD4 cells after COVID-19 (dated by TCRdb to the early 2020s). For the wider study: To identify antigen-specific CD4+ T cell clonotypes by their expansion, the ViraFEST assay first stimulated PBMC with viral peptide pools and then applied TCR sequencing. Post-vaccine samples across the study were collected a median of 72 days after the second dose, with a range of 14 to 241. Each well held more than 1.5 million PBMC cultured in IMDM containing approximately 5% human AB serum, 8 to 10 IU/ml IL-2 and gentamicin, along with 10 ug/ml peptides. The study compared SARS-CoV-2 spike-specific CD4+ TCR repertoires before and after mRNA vaccination in COVID-19 convalescent patients and infection-naive vaccine recipients. Altogether, about 10 COVID-19 convalescent patients and 4 SARS-CoV-2-naive healthy vaccine recipients made up the full study. Cultures from other donors in the study were sequenced using the Oncomine TCR Beta short-read assay on an Illumina iSeq 100. The research as a whole found: Only a small number of convalescent patients were included, and no early post-infection timepoints were available, which limited the study. Marked clonal contraction was observed in both infection-induced and vaccine-induced clones at late post-vaccination timepoints, consistent with waning T cell responses. Among healthy vaccine recipients, nearly all vaccine-induced clones were SARS-CoV-2 mono-reactive, and only 1 of 255 was cross-reactive with common cold coronaviruses.

Sequenced material: CD4+ T cells from PBMCs cultured without peptide, taken after COVID-19 vaccination. The chain uses TRBV6-2 or TRBV6-3 and TRBJ2-7; too little of a D gene remains to name it. The origin of this receptor is a human donor who received a COVID-19 vaccine. The CDR3 region reads CASSYREYEQYF. The nucleotide sequence is given as TGTGCCAGCAGTTACAGAGAATACGAGCAGTACTTC.